This T cell receptor (beta chain) stems from a study of T cell changes during pregnancy in multiple sclerosis. The V and J ends lost 0 bases and 1 base respectively, with 6 bases between them. The germline gives CDR1 LNHNV, CDR2 YYDKDF (reference sequence). The CDR3 extends over 15 amino acids. Assay: immunoSEQ multiplex PCR; the TCRdb copy retains only in-frame clones and omits some. The sample records around 59,000 clones, about nine tenths being singletons. The V call is TRBV15, the J call TRBJ1-4; D might be TRBD1 (5 bases). The origin of this receptor is a female donor with multiple sclerosis, enrolled in a pregnancy study. Sequencing was performed on CD4+ T cells from peripheral blood mononuclear cells, taken in the first trimester of pregnancy. CDR3 loop: CATSREGVTNEKLFF. The CDR3, as DNA: TGTGCCACCAGCAGAGAAGGGGTAACTAATGAAAAACTGTTTTTT.